These 12 T cell receptor beta chains share one sample of origin, sequenced in a study of cytomegalovirus exposure and HLA in healthy donors. The PCR used 60 Vbeta and 13 Jbeta primers. Data came from immunoSEQ multiplex PCR; TCRdb stores just in-frame clones and leaves some out. This table has 150,000 to 180,000 clones, 60% to 85% appearing once. Sequencing input: PBMCs. Source of these receptors: a woman aged 35 to 49 in good health and CMV-seronegative.

V is TRBV6-6 and J is TRBJ1-2; 9 positions match TRBD1. The CDR3 has 15 residues. Losses at the gene ends were 7 bases for V and 4 bases for J; bases not matched to a gene: 10. Germline loops: CDR1 MNHNY, CDR2 SVGAGI (reference sequence). The CDR3 sequence is CASIRDRGSGYGYTF. In DNA form, the CDR3 reads TGTGCCAGCATCAGAGACAGGGGGTCGGGCTATGGCTACACCTTC.

By share, this clone ranks as medium-sized. V usage is TRBV6-6 and J usage is TRBJ2-7; a weak D match, TRBD2 (6 bases). The germline CDR1 and CDR2 sequences are MNHNY and SVGAGI (reference sequence). CDR3 length: 14 residues. The V end was cut by 4 bases, the J end by 6 bases, with 16 bases between. The CDR3 nucleotides read TGTGCCAGCAGTTCTACGGGGGATGCAGCCGAGCAGTACTTC. Protein: CASSSTGDAAEQYF.

The CDR3 protein is CASSPHENTEAFF. CDR3 coding DNA: TGTGCCAGCAGTCCACATGAGAACACTGAAGCTTTCTTT. The V gene is TRBV28, the J gene TRBJ1-1; no clear D gene. Germline CDR1 reads MDHEN; CDR2 reads SYDVKM. The CDR3 totals 13 residues. V shed 5 bases and J shed 1 base, with 8 bases lying between them.

In its sample, this clone was seen a few times. The chain carries TRBV10-2 and TRBJ2-7; 7 positions agree with TRBD2. The germline CDR1 and CDR2 sequences are WSHSY and SAAADI. This CDR3 contains 15 residues. Trimming took 6 bases from V and 3 from J; bases not matched to a gene: 11. The CDR3: CASRQTAGNLYEQYF. The CDR3 DNA is TGCGCCAGCAGGCAGACAGCGGGGAACCTCTACGAGCAGTACTTC.

In this sample, this clone turned up once. The chain has TRBV21-1 and TRBJ1-3; the table's D call, TRBD1, has no DNA check behind it. TRBV21-1 is classified as a pseudogene. The CDR3 runs 17 residues. The CDR3 here is CASSKETTGSSGNTIYF. The CDR3 DNA sequence: TGTGCCAGCAGCAAAGAGACAACAGGTAGCTCTGGAAACACCATATATTTT.

The chain joins TRBV4-1 to TRBJ2-2; D might be TRBD1 (6 bases). Deletions cut 7 bases from V and 4 bases from J, with 10 bases between. The CDR3 consists of 13 residues. Germline V lookup: CDR1 MGHRA, CDR2 YSYEKL. CDR3 loop: CASNRVGTGELFF. The CDR3 DNA is TGCGCCAGCAACAGGGTTGGCACCGGGGAGCTGTTTTTT.

V usage is TRBV19 and J usage is TRBJ2-7; TRBD1 is a possible D gene (5 bases). Germline CDR1 reads LNHDA; CDR2 reads SQIVND (reference sequence). Trimming pared 0 bases from V and 6 bases from J, leaving 18 bases between. The CDR3 extends over 16 amino acids. CDR3 region: CASSIDGQGYRAEQYF. DNA of the CDR3: TGTGCCAGTAGTATAGATGGGCAGGGCTACCGCGCCGAGCAGTACTTC. The full variable domain, in which reference TRBV19 and TRBJ2-7 provide the parts outside the CDR3, is DGGITQSPKYLFRKEGQNVTLSCEQNLNHDAMYWYRQDPGQGLRLIYYSQIVNDFQKGDIAEGYSVSREKKESFPLTVTSAQKNPTAFYLCASSIDGQGYRAEQYFGPGTRLTVT.

This rearrangement joins TRBV19 to TRBJ1-1; D is unclear. In germline, CDR1 is LNHDA, CDR2 SQIVND (reference sequence). This CDR3 spans 13 amino acids. Trimming removed 6 bases from V and 3 bases from J, with 11 bases in between. CDR3 DNA sequence: TGTGCCAGTAGGTACAGTATGGACACTGAAGCTTTCTTT. This translates into CASRYSMDTEAFF.

This clone was detected once. The rearrangement uses TRBV28 and TRBJ1-1; 8 positions agree with TRBD1. V was pared by 4 bases and J by 5 bases, with 12 bases of the junction left unmatched. In germline, CDR1 is MDHEN, CDR2 SYDVKM. The length of the CDR3 is 16 residues. The DNA of the CDR3 is TGTGCCAGCAGTTACCTCCCACAGGGGGGCGAGACTGAAGCTTTCTTT. Its translation is CASSYLPQGGETEAFF.

V and J are TRBV7-8 and TRBJ2-7; TRBD1 aligns across 8 bases. CDR3 length: 13 amino acids. V trimming: 5 bases; J trimming: 6 bases; junction bases outside the gene matches: 6. Germline-derived CDR1 and CDR2 are SGHVS and FQNEAQ. The CDR3 DNA is TGTGCCAGCAGCCCAGGGGGCACCCTCGAGCAGTACTTC. Amino acids: CASSPGGTLEQYF.

The V gene is TRBV25-1, the J gene TRBJ1-4; 9 bases line up with TRBD1. Unmatched junction bases numbered 4, after V lost 6 bases and J lost 2 bases. Germline lookup yields CDR1 MGHDK and CDR2 SYGVNS. The CDR3 runs 15 residues. The CDR3 region has the DNA TGTGCCAGCAGCCCGACAGGGGGGACTAATGAAAAACTGTTTTTT. Residues: CASSPTGGTNEKLFF.

This clone was counted a single time. The chain joins TRBV21-1 to TRBJ2-3; whether TRBD2, the table's D call, matches the DNA was not checked. TRBV21-1 is annotated as a pseudogene. The CDR3 is made up of 14 amino acids. The CDR3, as DNA: TGTGCCAGCAGCAAAGCTTGGAGGACAGATACGCAGTATTTT. Translation: CASSKAWRTDTQYF.